A single sample is the source of the 15 T cell receptor beta chains below, sequenced in a study of CDR3 diversity in severe acne. TCRdb re-called the PCR reads with MiXCR, one entry per CDR3 protein. The sample has about 84,000 distinct CDR3 sequences; 45% to 65% are singletons. The sequenced sample was blood. These receptors originate from a male donor in good health, without acne.

About this clonotype: The final CDR3 position lacks the conserved phenylalanine or tryptophan, pointing to a likely read error. This chain links TRBV7-3 with TRBJ1-6; 7 nucleotides match TRBD1. CDR1 and CDR2 from the germline V gene are SGHTA and FQGTGA. The CDR3 covers 13 residues. Unmatched junction bases numbered 5, after V lost 8 bases and J lost 7 bases. The CDR3 bases are TGTGCCAGCGGGGGACAGTACAATTCACCCCTCCACCTT. Amino acids: CASGGQYNSPLHL.

This clonotype was detected ten times or more. The rearrangement joins TRBV6-5 to TRBJ1-6; D gene ambiguous. The V gene lost 0 bases and the J gene lost 5 bases, with 14 bases spanning the gap. Germline lookup yields CDR1 MNHEY and CDR2 SVGAGI. The CDR3 spans 17 residues. CDR3 protein: CASSYSKESYHNSPLHF. The CDR3 bases are TGTGCCAGCAGTTACTCGAAAGAGTCGTATCATAATTCACCCCTCCACTTT.

This clonotype was seen at least ten times. This chain uses TRBV7-9 with TRBJ1-2; 9 bases are shared with TRBD1. The germline gives CDR1 SEHNR, CDR2 FQNEAQ (reference sequence). The CDR3 has 13 amino acids. The V segment lost 6 bases and the J segment 7 bases; nucleotides outside the gene matches: 6. In nucleotides, the CDR3 is TGTGCCAGCAGTACGACAGGGGGAGGTGGCTACACCTTC. As protein: CASSTTGGGGYTF.

Regarding this clonotype: With a much larger clone just one base away, this may be a read error. J is TRBJ1-2 and V is TRBV10-3; D remains unclear. Per germline, CDR1 ENHRY and CDR2 SYGVKD. The CDR3 consists of 12 residues. The CDR3 sequence is CAISDSREGCTF. The CDR3 DNA follows: TGTGCCATCAGTGACAGTCGGGAGGGCTGCACCTTC.

Turning to this clonotype: A much bigger clone sits one base away, suggesting this may be a read error. The chain links TRBV10-3 to TRBJ1-6, with D uncertain. The CDR3 sequence is 15 residues long. Between the trimmed V and J ends, which lost 8 bases and 7 bases, there was a span of 18 bases. Germline assignment: CDR1 ENHRY and CDR2 SYGVKD. The CDR3 DNA reads as TGTGCCATCGGAGGCGTCACTCCGGAAAATTCACCCCTCCACTTT. Translated, it gives CAIGGVTPENSPLHF.

A few counts support this clonotype. The chain is built from TRBV5-1 and TRBJ2-6; D unclear. The germline gives CDR1 SGHRS, CDR2 YFSETQ. V was pared by 4 bases and J by 2 bases, with 7 bases between. The CDR3 spans 14 residues. CDR3 residues: CASSPIAGANVLTF. Here the CDR3 DNA reads TGCGCCAGCAGCCCGATAGCTGGGGCCAACGTCCTGACTTTC. The variable domain in full, completed from reference TRBV5-1 and TRBJ2-6, reads KAGVTQTPRYLIKTRGQQVTLSCSPISGHRSVSWYQQTPGQGLQFLFEYFSETQRNKGNFPGRFSGRQFSNSRSEMNVSTLELGDSALYLCASSPIAGANVLTFGAGSRLTVL.

This clonotype was counted a few times. This chain connects TRBV20-1 to TRBJ2-3, with D uncertain. V was pared by 3 bases and J by 2 bases, with 15 bases between. CDR1 is DFQATT, CDR2 SNEGSKA, per germline (reference sequence). This CDR3 comprises 15 residues. As DNA, the CDR3 is TGCAGTGCTAGTGGCAGCCCCTACAACACAGATACGCAGTATTTT. This gives the protein CSASGSPYNTDTQYF.

CDR3 amino acids: CASSLGLAGLQETQYF. The DNA of the CDR3 is TGTGCCAGCAGCTTAGGACTAGCGGGGCTACAAGAGACCCAGTACTTC. This rearrangement joins TRBV5-6 to TRBJ2-5; 12 bases match TRBD2. J lost 2 bases, V lost 2 bases, and 4 bases had no gene match. CDR1 SGHDT and CDR2 YYEEEE come from the germline V gene. This CDR3 region has 16 residues.

Of note for this clonotype: The germline gene is not matched at one end of the junction; a read error may be the cause. The chain employs TRBV25-1 and TRBJ2-2, with D possibly being TRBD2 (6 bases). The CDR3 spans 16 residues. CDR1 is MGHDK and CDR2 is SYGVNS in the germline V gene. The CDR3 spells CVSSESGVFYTGELFF. The CDR3 nucleotides read TGTGTCAGCAGTGAATCGGGGGTCTTTTACACCGGGGAGCTGTTTTTT.

The J gene is TRBJ2-7, the V gene TRBV2, with unresolved D. V lost 1 base and J 7 bases, leaving 14 bases between the germline ends. This CDR3 is 14 amino acids long. Germline V gene lookup returns CDR1 SNHLY and CDR2 FYNNEI. CDR3 nucleotide sequence: TGTGCCAGCAGTGAAGAACTGGGGTTTAAAGAGCAGTACTTC. Translating it yields CASSEELGFKEQYF.

This sequence joins TRBV7-9 and TRBJ2-7, with 7 bases lining up with TRBD1. The CDR3 spans 14 residues. After removal of 5 bases from V and 7 bases from J, the junction contained 11 bases not matched to a gene. Germline loops: CDR1 SEHNR, CDR2 FQNEAQ (reference sequence). This CDR3 reads CASSHQGVSGEQYF. The CDR3 bases are TGTGCCAGCAGCCATCAGGGGGTTTCGGGAGAGCAGTACTTC. Full variable domain (outside the CDR3, taken from reference TRBV7-9 and TRBJ2-7): DTGVSQNPRHKITKRGQNVTFRCDPISEHNRLYWYRQTLGQGPEFLTYFQNEAQLEKSRLLSDRFSAERPKGSFSTLEIQRTEQGDSAMYLCASSHQGVSGEQYFGPGTRLTVT.

The V and J genes are TRBV5-1 and TRBJ2-3; D is ambiguous. CDR1 is SGHRS and CDR2 is YFSETQ in the germline V gene. The V and J ends lost 2 bases and 0 bases respectively, with 7 bases between them. The length of the CDR3 is 14 residues. As DNA, the CDR3 is TGCGCCAGCAGCTTCGGAGTGAGCACAGATACGCAGTATTTT. It specifies CASSFGVSTDTQYF.

This chain links TRBV6-1 with TRBJ1-4; TRBD1 matches at 8 bases. The CDR3 is 15 amino acids. Germline V lookup: CDR1 MNHNS, CDR2 SASEGT. V trimming: 7 bases; J trimming: 0 bases; junction bases outside the gene matches: 4. CDR3 in DNA: TGTGCCAGCACGGGACAGGTTGCAACTAATGAAAAACTGTTTTTT. It yields the protein CASTGQVATNEKLFF.

The CDR3 DNA reads TGTGCCAGCAGAATTGGGGAGACCCAGTACTTC. Translation gives CASRIGETQYF. The gene calls are TRBV7-2 and TRBJ2-5; D is ambiguous. Germline lookup yields CDR1 SGHTA and CDR2 FQGNSA. Trimming removed 6 bases at V and 5 bases at J, with 7 bases between. The CDR3 length is 11 residues.

Concerning this clonotype itself: Because it lacks the conserved phenylalanine or tryptophan at the end, this CDR3 is likely a read error. V is TRBV18 and J is TRBJ2-1; D gene uncertain. The CDR3 contains 15 residues. CDR1 and CDR2 (germline): KGHSH, LQKENI. V lost 6 bases to trimming and J lost 6 bases, with 18 bases between them. CDR3 sequence reads: CASSPSLPPSNEQFL. The CDR3 DNA reads as TGTGCCAGCTCCCCTTCACTCCCCCCGAGCAATGAGCAGTTCCTC.